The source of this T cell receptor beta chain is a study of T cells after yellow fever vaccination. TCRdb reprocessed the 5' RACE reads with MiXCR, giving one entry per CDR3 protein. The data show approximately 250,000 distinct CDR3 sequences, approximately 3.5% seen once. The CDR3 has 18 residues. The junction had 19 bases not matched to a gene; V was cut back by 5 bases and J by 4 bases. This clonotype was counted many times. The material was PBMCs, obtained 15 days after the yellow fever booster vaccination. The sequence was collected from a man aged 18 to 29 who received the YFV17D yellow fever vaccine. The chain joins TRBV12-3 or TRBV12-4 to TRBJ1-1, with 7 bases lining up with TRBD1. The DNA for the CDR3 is TGTGCCAGCAGTCCACTCCCTGGACAGGCCCGGTGGGCCACTGAAGCTTTCTTT. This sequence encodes CASSPLPGQARWATEAFF.